The 21 T cell receptor beta chains below come from one sample, sequenced in a study of follicular helper T cells after annual influenza vaccination. The sample's time point: 2015-2016 season, pre-vaccination. The data were produced by immunoSEQ multiplex PCR, yet TCRdb's version contains in-frame clones alone and is incomplete. The table includes fewer than 8,000 clones, approximately 78% detected once. The source was CXCR5- memory CD4+ T cells sorted from blood, collected on the day of influenza vaccination. All receptors derive from an adult who received the influenza vaccine.

The chain is built from TRBV2 and TRBJ2-3, with 9 bases identical to TRBD2. After removal of 3 bases from V and 6 bases from J, the junction contained 4 bases not matched to a gene. Germline-derived CDR1 and CDR2 are SNHLY and FYNNEI. The CDR3 is 14 amino acids. The CDR3 DNA follows: TGTGCCAGCAGTGAGGTTGCGGGGGGGGATACGCAGTATTTT. Translated: CASSEVAGGDTQYF.

This clone was seen more than once but under ten times. The chain combines TRBV18 with TRBJ1-2, with D hard to call. The CDR3 has 14 amino acids. Trimming removed 0 bases from V and 4 bases from J, with 9 bases in between. Germline-derived CDR1 and CDR2 are KGHSH and LQKENI. This CDR3 is CASSPPSRGYGYTF. CDR3 DNA: TGTGCCAGCTCACCACCGAGCCGAGGCTATGGCTACACCTTC.

The chain links TRBV6-1 to TRBJ2-7; D remains unclear. The V end was cut by 2 bases, the J end by 2 bases, with 16 bases between. Germline V CDR1 and CDR2: MNHNS, SASEGT. The CDR3 runs 16 residues. This chain's CDR3 is CASSEMKGFFPYEQYF. The CDR3 DNA follows: TGTGCCAGCAGTGAAATGAAGGGTTTTTTTCCCTACGAGCAGTACTTC.

The chain couples TRBV27 to TRBJ2-7, with D tentatively TRBD1 or TRBD2 (5 bases each). With 6 bases removed from V and 5 bases from J, the gap between germline ends came to 11 bases. The CDR3 spans 12 residues. Germline CDR1 reads MNHEY; CDR2 reads SMNVEV (reference sequence). CDR3 loop: CASSPRGHEQYF. The CDR3 coding sequence is TGTGCCAGCAGCCCGAGGGGTCACGAGCAGTACTTC.

The chain employs TRBV7-2 and TRBJ2-7, with D tentatively TRBD1 (6 bases). The CDR3 totals 14 residues. From germline, CDR1 is SGHTA and CDR2 FQGNSA. Trimming shortened V by 4 bases and J by 3 bases, and 13 bases separated the two germline ends. CDR3 in DNA: TGTGCCAGCAGCTCGAGGGACACGAACTACGAGCAGTACTTC. Its translation is CASSSRDTNYEQYF.

The chain uses TRBV11-2 and TRBJ1-2, with a tentative D call TRBD1 (6 bases). From germline, CDR1 is SGHAT and CDR2 FQNNGV. The CDR3 totals 16 residues. Trimming removed 1 base at V and 7 bases at J, with 19 bases between. In DNA form, the CDR3 reads TGTGCCAGCAGCTTAGGTCGAGGGACACCTCTCTCTGGCTACACCTTC. It codes for CASSLGRGTPLSGYTF.

The chain carries TRBV6-6 and TRBJ2-3, with TRBD2 matching over 9 bases. The CDR3 length is 16 residues. CDR1 and CDR2 (germline): MNHNY, SVGAGI (reference sequence). V lost 4 bases, J lost 0 bases, and 5 bases stayed unmatched. CDR3 coding DNA: TGTGCCAGCAGTTGGGGACTAGCAGTAAGCACAGATACGCAGTATTTT. This translates into CASSWGLAVSTDTQYF.

The CDR3 is CASSLGSSNYQPQHF. CDR3 nucleotides: TGTGCCAGCAGCTTGGGTTCATCGAATTATCAGCCCCAGCATTTT. The chain links TRBV7-9 to TRBJ1-5; D ambiguous. The CDR3 length is 15 residues. Trimming pared 3 bases from V and 5 bases from J, leaving 14 bases between. The germline V gene encodes CDR1 SEHNR and CDR2 FQNEAQ (reference sequence).

The CDR3 sequence is CASSSGGARGYTF. The DNA for the CDR3 is TGTGCCAGCAGCTCCGGGGGCGCGCGGGGCTACACCTTC. The V gene is TRBV11-3, the J gene TRBJ1-2; D might be TRBD1 (6 bases). V lost 4 bases and J lost 8, with 14 bases in between. The germline gives CDR1 SGHNT, CDR2 YENEEA. The CDR3 totals 13 residues. Variable domain in full (rest from reference TRBV11-3 and TRBJ1-2): EAGVVQSPRYKIIEKKQPVAFWCNPISGHNTLYWYLQNLGQGPELLIRYENEEAVDDSQLPKDRFSAERLKGVDSTLKIQPAELGDSAVYLCASSSGGARGYTFGSGTRLTVV.

This clone was found once. The rearrangement joins TRBV7-9 to TRBJ1-2; 7 nucleotides match TRBD1. The V segment lost 5 bases and the J segment 8 bases; nucleotides outside the gene matches: 5. Germline CDR1 is SEHNR and CDR2 is FQNEAQ (reference sequence). The CDR3 sequence is 12 residues long. CDR3 in amino acids: CASSPDRIGYTF. Here the CDR3 DNA reads TGTGCCAGCAGCCCGGACAGGATCGGCTACACCTTC.

This CDR3 is CASSLLGRANYGYTF. The CDR3 bases are TGTGCCAGCAGTTTATTAGGTAGAGCTAACTATGGCTACACCTTC. The chain employs TRBV27 and TRBJ1-2, with no clear D. Trimming removed 1 base from V and 0 bases from J, with 9 bases in between. The CDR3 spans 15 residues. Germline CDR1 is MNHEY and CDR2 is SMNVEV (reference sequence).

The V and J genes are TRBV28 and TRBJ2-7, with TRBD1 matching 8 bases. V was pared by 5 bases and J by 4 bases, with 7 bases of the junction left unmatched. The CDR3 runs to 14 residues. Germline-derived CDR1 and CDR2 are MDHEN and SYDVKM. CDR3 DNA sequence: TGTGCCAGCAGTCGGGGACAGGTGGGGTACGAGCAGTACTTC. As protein: CASSRGQVGYEQYF.

The chain links TRBV2 to TRBJ2-3; either TRBD1 or TRBD2 may fit D (7 bases each). V was cut by 6 bases and J by 10 bases, with 23 bases left in between. Germline V gene lookup returns CDR1 SNHLY and CDR2 FYNNEI. This CDR3 is built from 15 residues. This chain's CDR3 is CASSGRGTRGVAQYF. In DNA form, the CDR3 reads TGTGCCAGCAGCGGGCGGGGGACCAGGGGGGTAGCGCAGTATTTT.

V is TRBV4-3 and J is TRBJ1-2; D possibly corresponds to TRBD1 (5 bases). This CDR3 has 14 residues. V lost 1 base, J lost 2 bases, and 8 bases lay in between. Germline V gene lookup returns CDR1 LGHNA and CDR2 YSLEER. CDR3 in DNA: TGCGCCAGCAGCCAAGGGACACTCAACTATGGCTACACCTTC. Its protein product is CASSQGTLNYGYTF.

CDR3 bases: TGTGCCAGCAGCAACAGGGGATTGGCCGGGGAGCTGTTTTTT. Residues: CASSNRGLAGELFF. This sequence joins TRBV11-2 and TRBJ2-2, with 7 positions matching TRBD1. The CDR3 has 14 residues. Germline loops: CDR1 SGHAT, CDR2 FQNNGV. With V trimmed by 5 bases and J by 6 bases, 6 bases remained unmatched.

The gene calls are TRBV10-3 and TRBJ1-3; D is ambiguous. CDR3 length equals 14 residues. In germline, CDR1 is ENHRY, CDR2 SYGVKD. Trimming took off 6 bases at V and 0 bases at J, with 9 bases between the two ends. The CDR3 DNA follows: TGTGCCATCAGACCCGACAACTCTGGAAACACCATATATTTT. Amino acid sequence: CAIRPDNSGNTIYF.

The chain combines TRBV5-4 with TRBJ2-5; no clear D gene. Per germline, CDR1 SGHNT and CDR2 YYREEE (reference sequence). The CDR3 is made up of 12 amino acids. V lost 4 bases to trimming and J lost 7 bases, with 11 bases between them. The CDR3 DNA reads TGTGCCAGCAGCCCCAGTGGAGTGACCCAGTACTTC. This sequence encodes CASSPSGVTQYF.

V gene TRBV6-5 combines with J gene TRBJ1-2; D not resolved. The ends were cut back, 5 bases at V and 3 bases at J, with 10 bases in the middle. CDR1 MNHEY and CDR2 SVGAGI come from the germline V gene. The CDR3 runs 13 residues. The DNA for the CDR3 is TGTGCCAGCAGTCCTCTATATGACTATGGCTACACCTTC. It specifies CASSPLYDYGYTF.

CDR3 nucleotide sequence: TGTGCCACACGGACGTATACCAGGTTGGGCTTGGGCTACACCTTC. Translated: CATRTYTRLGLGYTF. V is TRBV6-6 and J is TRBJ1-2; D unclear. The CDR3 has 15 amino acids. Germline assignment: CDR1 MNHNY and CDR2 SVGAGI (reference sequence). The germline V and J ends were trimmed by 10 bases and 8 bases, with 26 bases remaining between them.

The V and J genes are TRBV21-1 and TRBJ2-2; TRBD1, the table's D call, was not compared with the DNA. TRBV21-1 is a pseudogene. The CDR3 runs 18 residues. CDR3 protein: CASSKGRTATPGPGELFF. The CDR3 DNA is TGTGCCAGCAGCAAAGGTAGGACAGCCACTCCGGGCCCCGGGGAGCTGTTTTTT.

The rearrangement joins TRBV5-5 to TRBJ1-1, with 7 bases fitting TRBD1. The germline V gene has CDR1 SGHKS and CDR2 YYEKEE (reference sequence). With V trimmed by 6 bases and J by 5 bases, 13 bases remained unmatched. CDR3 length: 15 amino acids. The CDR3: CASTPGAGGRTEAFF. Here the CDR3 DNA reads TGTGCCAGCACGCCGGGGGCAGGGGGACGGACTGAAGCTTTCTTT.